This entry concerns a single T cell receptor beta chain. The read terminates 3 residues before the CDR3 end, so the remaining end is supplied by the germline J gene. Libraries were prepared by immunoSEQ multiplex PCR; TCRdb keeps only in-frame clonotypes and omits some of them. The clone table shows under 40,000 clones, with the ten largest holding approximately 14%. The sample belongs to a study of Tregs in tolerant kidney transplant recipients. CDR3 length: 17 amino acids. With V trimmed by 0 bases and J by 1 base, 6 bases remained unmatched. Looked up from germline, CDR1 is MNHNS and CDR2 is SASEGT.

The source of this sequence is a human donor who received a combined kidney and bone marrow transplant. Sequenced here: CD8+ T cells from blood, sampled before the transplant. The chain combines TRBV6-1 with TRBJ1-5, with TRBD1 matching 7 bases. CDR3 DNA, as far as it was read: TGTGCCAGCAGTGAAGCATGGCAGGGGGTCAGCAATCAGCCC. It yields the protein CASSEAWQGVSNQP. The whole CDR3 region reads CASSEAWQGVSNQPQHF.